This T cell receptor beta chain was observed in a study of T cell changes during pregnancy in multiple sclerosis. Here immunoSEQ multiplex PCR was the method, and the copy in TCRdb shows in-frame clones only, minus some. The sample contains about 40,000 clones, roughly nine tenths of which appear only once. A single count supports this clone. The TCR was taken from a female donor with multiple sclerosis, enrolled in a pregnancy study. This specimen was CD4+ T cells from peripheral blood mononuclear cells, taken in the first trimester of pregnancy.

The CDR3 nucleotides are TGTGCCAGCAGTGACTCAGTTTTTAGCACAGATACGCAGTATTTT. Amino acids: CASSDSVFSTDTQYF. The chain couples TRBV6-1 to TRBJ2-3; D call uncertain. V shed 3 bases and J shed 0 bases, with 10 bases lying between them. Germline CDR1 MNHNS, CDR2 SASEGT. The CDR3 is 15 residues long.